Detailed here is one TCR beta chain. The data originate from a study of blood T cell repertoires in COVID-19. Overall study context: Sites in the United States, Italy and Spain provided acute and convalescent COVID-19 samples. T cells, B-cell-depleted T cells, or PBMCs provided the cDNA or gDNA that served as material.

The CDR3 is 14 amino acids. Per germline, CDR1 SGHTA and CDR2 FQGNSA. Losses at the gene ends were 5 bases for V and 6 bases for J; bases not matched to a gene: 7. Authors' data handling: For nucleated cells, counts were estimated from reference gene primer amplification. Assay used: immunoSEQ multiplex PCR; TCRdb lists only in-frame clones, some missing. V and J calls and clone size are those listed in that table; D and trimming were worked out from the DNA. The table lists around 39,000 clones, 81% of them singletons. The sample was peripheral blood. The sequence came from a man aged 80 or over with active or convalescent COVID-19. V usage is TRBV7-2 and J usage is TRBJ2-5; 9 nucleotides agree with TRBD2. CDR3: CASSGLAGRQTQYF. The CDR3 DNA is TGTGCCAGCAGCGGGCTAGCGGGGAGACAGACCCAGTACTTC.